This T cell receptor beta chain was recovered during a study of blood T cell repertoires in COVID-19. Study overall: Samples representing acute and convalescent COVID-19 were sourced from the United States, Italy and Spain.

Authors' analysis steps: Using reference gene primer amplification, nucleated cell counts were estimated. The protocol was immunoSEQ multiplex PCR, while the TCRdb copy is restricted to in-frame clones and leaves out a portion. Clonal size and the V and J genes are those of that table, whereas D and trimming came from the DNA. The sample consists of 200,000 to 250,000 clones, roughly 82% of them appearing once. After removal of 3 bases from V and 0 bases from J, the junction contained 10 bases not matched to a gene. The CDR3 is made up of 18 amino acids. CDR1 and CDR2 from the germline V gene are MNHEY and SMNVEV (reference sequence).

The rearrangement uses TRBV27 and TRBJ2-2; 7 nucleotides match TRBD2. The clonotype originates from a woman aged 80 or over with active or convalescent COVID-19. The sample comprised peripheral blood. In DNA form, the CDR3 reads TGTGCCAGCAGTTTTCGGGTAGCGGGCTATTCGAACACCGGGGAGCTGTTTTTT. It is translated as CASSFRVAGYSNTGELFF.